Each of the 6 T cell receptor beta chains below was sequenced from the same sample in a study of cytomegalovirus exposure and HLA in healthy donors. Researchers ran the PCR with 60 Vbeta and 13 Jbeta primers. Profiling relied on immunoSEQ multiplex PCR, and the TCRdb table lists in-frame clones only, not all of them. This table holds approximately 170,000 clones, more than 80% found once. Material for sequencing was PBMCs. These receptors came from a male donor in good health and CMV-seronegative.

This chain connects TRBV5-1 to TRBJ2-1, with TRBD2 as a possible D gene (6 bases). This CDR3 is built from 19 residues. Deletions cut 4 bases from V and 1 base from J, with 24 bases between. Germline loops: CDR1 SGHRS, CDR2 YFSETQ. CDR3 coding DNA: TGCGCCAGCAGCATTTCCGGGACTGCCTTAGGAGGATCCTACAATGAGCAGTTCTTC. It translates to CASSISGTALGGSYNEQFF.

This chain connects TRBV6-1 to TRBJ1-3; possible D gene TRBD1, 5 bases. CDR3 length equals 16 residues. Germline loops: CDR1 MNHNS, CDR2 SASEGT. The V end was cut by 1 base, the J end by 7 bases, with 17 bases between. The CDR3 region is CASSEEPGGPQNTIYF. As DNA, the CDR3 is TGTGCCAGCAGTGAAGAGCCCGGGGGTCCACAGAACACCATATATTTT.

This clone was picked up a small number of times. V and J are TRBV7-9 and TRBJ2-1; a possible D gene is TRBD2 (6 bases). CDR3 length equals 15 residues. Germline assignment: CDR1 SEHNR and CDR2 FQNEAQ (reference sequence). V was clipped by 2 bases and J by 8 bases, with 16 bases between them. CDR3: CASSLIQGGGDEQFF. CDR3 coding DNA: TGTGCCAGCAGCTTAATCCAGGGAGGAGGGGATGAGCAGTTCTTC.

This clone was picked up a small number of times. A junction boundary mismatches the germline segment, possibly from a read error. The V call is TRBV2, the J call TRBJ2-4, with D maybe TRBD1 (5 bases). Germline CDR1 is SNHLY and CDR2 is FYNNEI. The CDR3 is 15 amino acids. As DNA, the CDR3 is TGTGCCAGCAGCGAAGACAGCCTAGCCAAAAACATTCAGTACTTC. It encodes CASSEDSLAKNIQYF.

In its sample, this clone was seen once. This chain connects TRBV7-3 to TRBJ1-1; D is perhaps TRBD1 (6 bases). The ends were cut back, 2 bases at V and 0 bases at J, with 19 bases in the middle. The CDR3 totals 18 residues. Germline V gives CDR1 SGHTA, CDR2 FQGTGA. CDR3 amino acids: CASSLYPRQDLLNTEAFF. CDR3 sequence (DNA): TGTGCCAGCAGCTTATACCCCCGACAGGACCTCCTGAACACTGAAGCTTTCTTT.

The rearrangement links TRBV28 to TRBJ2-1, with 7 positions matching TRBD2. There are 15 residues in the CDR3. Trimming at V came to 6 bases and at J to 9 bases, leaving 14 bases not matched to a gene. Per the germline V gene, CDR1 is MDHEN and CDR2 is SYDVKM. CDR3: CASSPPILASGEQFF. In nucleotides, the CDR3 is TGTGCCAGCAGCCCTCCCATACTAGCGTCGGGTGAGCAGTTCTTC. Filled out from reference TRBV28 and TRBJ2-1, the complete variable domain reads DVKVTQSSRYLVKRTGEKVFLECVQDMDHENMFWYRQDPGLGLRLIYFSYDVKMKEKGDIPEGYSVSREKKERFSLILESASTNQTSMYLCASSPPILASGEQFFGPGTRLTVL.